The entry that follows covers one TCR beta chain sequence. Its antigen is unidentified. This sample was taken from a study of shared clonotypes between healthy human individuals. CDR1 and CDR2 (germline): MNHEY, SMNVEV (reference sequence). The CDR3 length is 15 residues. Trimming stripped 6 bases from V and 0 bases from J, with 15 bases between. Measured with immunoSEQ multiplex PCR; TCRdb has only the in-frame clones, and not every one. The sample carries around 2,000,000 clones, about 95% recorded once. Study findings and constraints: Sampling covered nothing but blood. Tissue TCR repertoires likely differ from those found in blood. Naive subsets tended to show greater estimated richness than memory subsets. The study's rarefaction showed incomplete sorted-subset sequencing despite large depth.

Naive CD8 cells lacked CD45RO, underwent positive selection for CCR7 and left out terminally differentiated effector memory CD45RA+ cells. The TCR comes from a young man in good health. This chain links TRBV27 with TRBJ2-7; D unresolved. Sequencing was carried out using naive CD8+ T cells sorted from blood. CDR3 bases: TGTGCCAGCAGCCTATCTCTCCCCAGCTCCTACGAGCAGTACTTC. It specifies CASSLSLPSSYEQYF.